These T cell receptor beta chains were read from a single sample in a study of T cells in Graves' hyperthyroidism and ophthalmopathy. Each CDR3 protein gets one entry after TCRdb re-called the multiplex PCR reads with MiXCR. Of 450,000 to 650,000 distinct CDR3 sequences detected, over 12% appear once; the ten largest clones hold more than 6%. Sequences were obtained from blood. Source of these receptors: a woman aged 18-29 years with Graves' ophthalmopathy. CDR3s include the opening cysteine and the closing phenylalanine or tryptophan. A D gene is named only where the DNA matches it firmly. The listing skips clone size in some rows; elsewhere it reads once, few, many or a size class.

d_call: TRBD1; j_call: TRBJ2-7; v_call: TRBV20-1; clone_size: many; cdr3_aa: CSAAGTGVYEQYF; cdr3_nt: TGCAGTGCTGCCGGGACAGGGGTCTACGAGCAGTACTTC
d_call: .; j_call: TRBJ2-1; v_call: TRBV6-2/TRBV6-3; clone_size: many; cdr3_aa: CASSYSDSRNEQFF; cdr3_nt: TGTGCCAGCAGTTACTCCGACAGCAGGAATGAGCAGTTCTTC
d_call: TRBD1; j_call: TRBJ2-1; v_call: TRBV4-3; clone_size: few; cdr3_aa: CASSQGQGVDEQFF; cdr3_nt: TGCGCCAGCAGCCAGGGACAGGGGGTCGATGAGCAGTTCTTC
d_call: TRBD2; j_call: TRBJ2-5; v_call: TRBV7-2; clone_size: few; cdr3_aa: CASILGLAGLDF; cdr3_nt: TGTGCCAGCATCCTCGGACTAGCGGGCCTAGACTTC
d_call: .; j_call: TRBJ2-7; v_call: TRBV28; clone_size: .; cdr3_aa: CASSSGAGAYEQYF; cdr3_nt: TGTGCCAGCAGTTCGGGGGCCGGGGCCTACGAGCAGTACTTC
d_call: TRBD2; j_call: TRBJ2-7; v_call: TRBV3-1; clone_size: few; cdr3_aa: CASSPIAGVPEQYF; cdr3_nt: TGTGCCAGCAGCCCCATAGCGGGAGTCCCCGAGCAGTACTTC
d_call: TRBD1; j_call: TRBJ1-6; v_call: TRBV11-2; clone_size: many; cdr3_aa: CASSLRPGGSPLHF; cdr3_nt: TGTGCCAGCAGCTTACGGCCAGGGGGTTCACCCCTCCACTTT
d_call: .; j_call: TRBJ1-4; v_call: TRBV20-1; clone_size: few; cdr3_aa: CSARGGAPNEKLFF; cdr3_nt: TGCAGTGCTAGAGGTGGGGCCCCTAATGAAAAACTGTTTTTT
d_call: TRBD2; j_call: TRBJ2-3; v_call: TRBV28; clone_size: many; cdr3_aa: CASSSPPGGRDPGTDTQYF; cdr3_nt: TGTGCCAGCAGCTCGCCTCCGGGAGGACGAGACCCCGGCACAGATACGCAGTATTTT
d_call: .; j_call: TRBJ2-7; v_call: TRBV19; clone_size: few; cdr3_aa: CASRKDGISYEQYF; cdr3_nt: TGTGCCAGTAGAAAGGACGGGATCTCCTACGAGCAGTACTTC
d_call: .; j_call: TRBJ1-4; v_call: TRBV4-1; clone_size: .; cdr3_aa: CASSLSTVTTNEKLFF; cdr3_nt: TGCGCCAGCAGCCTCTCCACAGTCACAACTAATGAAAAACTGTTCTTT
d_call: TRBD1; j_call: TRBJ1-1; v_call: TRBV7-8; clone_size: .; cdr3_aa: CASSRLGSGGGNTEAFF; cdr3_nt: TGTGCCAGCAGCCGACTAGGGTCAGGGGGCGGGAACACTGAAGCTTTCTTT
d_call: .; j_call: TRBJ1-1; v_call: TRBV6-5; clone_size: many; cdr3_aa: CASSYDVNTEAFF; cdr3_nt: TGTGCCAGCAGTTACGATGTGAACACTGAAGCTTTCTTT
d_call: .; j_call: TRBJ2-1; v_call: TRBV7-9; clone_size: few; cdr3_aa: CASSSISASRSYNEQFF; cdr3_nt: TGTGCCAGCAGCTCAATCTCGGCTTCCAGGTCCTACAATGAGCAGTTCTTC
d_call: .; j_call: TRBJ2-3; v_call: TRBV2; clone_size: many; cdr3_aa: CASSEQGETDTQYF; cdr3_nt: TGTGCCAGCAGTGAGCAGGGAGAAACAGATACGCAGTATTTT
d_call: .; j_call: TRBJ2-7; v_call: TRBV6-5; clone_size: many; cdr3_aa: CASSYRGPVYEQYF; cdr3_nt: TGTGCCAGCAGTTACCGGGGACCGGTTTACGAGCAGTACTTC
d_call: TRBD2; j_call: TRBJ2-7; v_call: TRBV29-1; clone_size: few; cdr3_aa: CSIYGLADSYEQYF; cdr3_nt: TGCAGTATTTATGGACTAGCGGACTCCTACGAGCAGTACTTC
d_call: TRBD1; j_call: TRBJ1-2; v_call: TRBV6-1; clone_size: .; cdr3_aa: CASRSGQGPYGYTF; cdr3_nt: TGTGCCAGCAGGTCGGGACAGGGGCCCTATGGCTACACCTTC
d_call: TRBD1; j_call: TRBJ1-6; v_call: TRBV20-1; clone_size: .; cdr3_aa: CSASYRGIRSSPLHF; cdr3_nt: TGCAGTGCTTCATACAGGGGGATTCGGTCTTCACCCCTCCACTTT
d_call: TRBD1; j_call: TRBJ1-1; v_call: TRBV15; clone_size: many; cdr3_aa: CATSRSRQGTEAFF; cdr3_nt: TGTGCCACCAGCAGATCTAGACAGGGCACTGAAGCTTTCTTT
d_call: TRBD1; j_call: TRBJ2-2; v_call: TRBV20-1; clone_size: .; cdr3_aa: CSARRQGSNTGELFF; cdr3_nt: TGCAGTGCTAGGAGACAGGGGTCGAACACCGGGGAGCTGTTTTTT
d_call: .; j_call: TRBJ2-1; v_call: TRBV18; clone_size: many; cdr3_aa: CASSPQGQVNEQFF; cdr3_nt: TGTGCCAGCTCACCACAGGGTCAGGTGAATGAGCAGTTCTTC
d_call: TRBD1; j_call: TRBJ2-6; v_call: TRBV28; clone_size: .; cdr3_aa: CASSLRDRVISGANVLTF; cdr3_nt: TGTGCCAGCAGTTTGAGGGACAGGGTAATCTCTGGGGCCAACGTCCTGACTTTC
d_call: TRBD2; j_call: TRBJ2-3; v_call: TRBV10-3; clone_size: many; cdr3_aa: CASKVAGGPSTDTQYF; cdr3_nt: TGTGCCTCAAAGGTAGCGGGAGGGCCTAGCACAGATACGCAGTATTTT
d_call: .; j_call: TRBJ2-6; v_call: TRBV7-9; clone_size: few; cdr3_aa: CASSPGHTSGANVLTF; cdr3_nt: TGTGCCAGCAGCCCGGGACATACCTCTGGGGCCAACGTCCTGACTTTC
d_call: .; j_call: TRBJ1-3; v_call: TRBV15; clone_size: .; cdr3_aa: CATSRDYRYGDTIYF; cdr3_nt: TGTGCCACCAGCAGAGATTACCGCTATGGAGACACCATATATTTT
d_call: .; j_call: TRBJ2-5; v_call: TRBV6-1; clone_size: .; cdr3_aa: CASPNFQYF; cdr3_nt: TGTGCCAGCCCAAACTTCCAGTACTTC
d_call: TRBD2; j_call: TRBJ2-3; v_call: TRBV7-9; clone_size: few; cdr3_aa: CASSSTSGLTDTQYF; cdr3_nt: TGTGCCAGCAGCTCCACTAGCGGGCTCACAGATACGCAGTATTTT
d_call: TRBD1; j_call: TRBJ2-1; v_call: TRBV30; clone_size: many; cdr3_aa: CAWREGQGRYNEQFF; cdr3_nt: TGTGCCTGGAGGGAGGGACAGGGGCGATACAATGAGCAGTTCTTC
d_call: .; j_call: TRBJ1-3; v_call: TRBV7-2; clone_size: few; cdr3_aa: CASSLNRDGNTIYF; cdr3_nt: TGTGCCAGCAGCTTAAACAGGGACGGAAACACCATATATTTT
d_call: TRBD2; j_call: TRBJ2-7; v_call: TRBV20-1; clone_size: few; cdr3_aa: CSARKTGRHYEQYF; cdr3_nt: TGCAGTGCCCGGAAAACCGGGAGGCACTACGAGCAGTACTTC
d_call: .; j_call: TRBJ2-3; v_call: TRBV28; clone_size: many; cdr3_aa: CASTKTGTAITDTQYF; cdr3_nt: TGTGCCAGCACCAAAACCGGGACTGCGATTACAGATACGCAGTATTTT
d_call: TRBD1; j_call: TRBJ1-5; v_call: TRBV12-3/TRBV12-4; clone_size: few; cdr3_aa: CASTGQGSNQPQHF; cdr3_nt: TGTGCCAGCACCGGACAGGGGAGCAATCAGCCCCAGCATTTT
d_call: .; j_call: TRBJ2-7; v_call: TRBV19; clone_size: few; cdr3_aa: CASTPRADFYEQYF; cdr3_nt: TGTGCCAGTACCCCAAGGGCGGATTTCTACGAGCAGTACTTC
d_call: .; j_call: TRBJ1-1; v_call: TRBV29-1; clone_size: .; cdr3_aa: CSAFLGGMSEAFF; cdr3_nt: TGCAGCGCGTTTTTGGGGGGGATGTCTGAAGCTTTCTTT
d_call: .; j_call: TRBJ2-6; v_call: TRBV7-3; clone_size: .; cdr3_aa: CATQLGVSGANVLTF; cdr3_nt: TGTGCCACCCAGTTGGGAGTCTCTGGGGCCAACGTCCTGACTTTC